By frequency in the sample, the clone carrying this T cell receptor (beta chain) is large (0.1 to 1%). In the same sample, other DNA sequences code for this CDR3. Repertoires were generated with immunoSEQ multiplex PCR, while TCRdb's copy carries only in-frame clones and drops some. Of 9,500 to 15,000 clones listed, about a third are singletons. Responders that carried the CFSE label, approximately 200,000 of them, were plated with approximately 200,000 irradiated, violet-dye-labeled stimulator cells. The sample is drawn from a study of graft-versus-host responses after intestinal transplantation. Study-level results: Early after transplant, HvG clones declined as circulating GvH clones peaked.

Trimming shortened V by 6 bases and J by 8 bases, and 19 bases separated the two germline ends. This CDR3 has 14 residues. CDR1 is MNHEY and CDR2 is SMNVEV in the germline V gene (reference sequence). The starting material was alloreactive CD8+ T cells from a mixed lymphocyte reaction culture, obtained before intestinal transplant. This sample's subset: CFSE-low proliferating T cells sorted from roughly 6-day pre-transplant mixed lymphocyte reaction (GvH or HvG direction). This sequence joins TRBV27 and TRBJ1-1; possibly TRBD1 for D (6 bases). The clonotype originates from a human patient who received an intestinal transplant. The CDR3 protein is CASSPGDTLTEAFF. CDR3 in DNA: TGTGCCAGCAGCCCCGGGGACACCTTGACAGAAGCTTTCTTT.